This is a list of T cell receptor beta chains from one sample in a study of blood T cell repertoires in COVID-19. This table comes from immunoSEQ multiplex PCR, and its TCRdb copy is limited to in-frame clones, with some not included. In the table there are more than 65,000 clones, approximately 78% of which are singletons. What was sequenced was peripheral blood. All receptors derive from a woman between 65 and 79 years old with acute or convalescent COVID-19. The CDR3 runs from the conserved cysteine through the conserved F or W. Fields, in order: V gene, CDR3 length, J gene, clone size, CDR3 protein. Clone size is shown for a subset of rows, as once, few, many or a class of expanded clone.

TRBV11-3	15	TRBJ2-1	.	CASSLRQGAGNEQFF
TRBV18	15	TRBJ1-1	.	CASSLPGRRNTEAFF
TRBV6-4	14	TRBJ2-2	.	CASSEGAYTGELFF
TRBV7-6	16	TRBJ2-7	.	CASSLLAGASAYEQYF
TRBV11-2	15	TRBJ1-1	.	CASSPSPGSSTEAFF
TRBV2	16	TRBJ1-4	.	CASRRSDSNPFEKLFF
TRBV15	17	TRBJ1-3	.	CATRSTDRMLSGNTIYF
TRBV2	15	TRBJ2-1	.	CASSERGRAYNEQFF
TRBV4-1	15	TRBJ1-2	.	CASTPSPGGDYGYTF
TRBV5-6	15	TRBJ1-5	.	CASSSQGVPNQPQHF
TRBV2	13	TRBJ2-7	.	CASSVQGRYEQYF
TRBV19	17	TRBJ1-2	.	CASSIRGQIQANYGYTF
TRBV29-1	14	TRBJ2-7	.	CSVLPTGSSYEQYF
TRBV19	14	TRBJ2-7	few	CASSLSGRAHEQYF
TRBV7-3	12	TRBJ2-3	.	CASSPNTDTQYF
TRBV6-5	12	TRBJ1-1	.	CASSRGTVEAFF
TRBV3-1/TRBV3-2	13	TRBJ1-1	.	CASSQIQGTEAFF
TRBV27	16	TRBJ2-1	.	CASSPLPVAGVDEQFF